The rows below give T cell receptor beta chains drawn from one sample of a study of T cell responses to AZD1222 COVID-19 vaccine. Assay: immunoSEQ multiplex PCR; the TCRdb copy retains only in-frame clones and omits some. This table has over 150,000 clones, 87% appearing once. The specimen was peripheral blood, collected on day 0 of AZD1222 vaccination. Receptor source: an adult in good health. CDR3s include the opening cysteine and the closing phenylalanine or tryptophan. D genes are given only for firm matches.

>.|TRBV7-2|TRBJ2-7
CASSPPWQGKYEQYF
TGTGCCAGCAGCCCCCCCTGGCAGGGAAAATACGAGCAGTACTTC
>.|TRBV7-9|TRBJ2-6
CASSLPRGYGANVLTF
TGTGCCAGCAGCTTACCGAGGGGCTATGGGGCCAACGTCCTGACTTTC
>TRBD1|TRBV7-2|TRBJ1-3
CASSLGTGSGNTIYF
TGTGCCAGCAGCTTAGGGACAGGGTCAGGAAACACCATATATTTT
>.|TRBV6-5|TRBJ1-2
CASSTTVNYGYTF
TGTGCCAGCAGTACGACAGTTAACTATGGCTACACCTTC
>TRBD2|TRBV7-9|TRBJ2-1
CASSLAVASGVNEQFF
TGTGCCAGCAGCTTAGCGGTGGCTAGCGGAGTCAATGAGCAGTTCTTC
>.|TRBV29-1|TRBJ2-2
CSGQGKGTSGELFF
TGCAGCGGCCAGGGGAAGGGGACCTCCGGGGAGCTGTTTTTT
>.|TRBV30|TRBJ1-2
CALGGAYGYTF
TGTGCCTTGGGAGGGGCGTATGGCTACACCTTC
>.|TRBV7-2|TRBJ2-7
CASSLDRPYEQYF
TGTGCCAGCAGCTTGGACAGACCCTACGAGCAGTACTTC
>TRBD1|TRBV6-2/TRBV6-3|TRBJ2-7
CASSPDRIYEQYF
TGTGCCAGCAGTCCGGACAGGATCTACGAGCAGTACTTC
>TRBD1|TRBV30|TRBJ2-7
CAWSSGTGGSYEQYF
TGTGCCTGGAGTAGTGGGACAGGGGGTTCCTACGAGCAGTACTTC